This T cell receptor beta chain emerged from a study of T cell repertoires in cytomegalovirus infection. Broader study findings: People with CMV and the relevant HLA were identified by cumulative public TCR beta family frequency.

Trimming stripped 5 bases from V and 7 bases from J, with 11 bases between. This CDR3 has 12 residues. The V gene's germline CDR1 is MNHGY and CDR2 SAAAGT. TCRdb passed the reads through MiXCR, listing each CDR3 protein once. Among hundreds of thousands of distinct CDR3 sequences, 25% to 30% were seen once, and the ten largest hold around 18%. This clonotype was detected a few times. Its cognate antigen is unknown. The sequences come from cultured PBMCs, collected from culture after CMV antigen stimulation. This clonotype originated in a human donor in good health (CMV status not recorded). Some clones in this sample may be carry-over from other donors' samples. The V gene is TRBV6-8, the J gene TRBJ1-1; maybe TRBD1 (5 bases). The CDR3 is CASSRDLNEAFF. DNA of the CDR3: TGTGCCAGCAGTCGGGACCTAAATGAAGCTTTCTTT.